This entry concerns a single T cell receptor (beta chain). PCR amplification relied on 60 Vbeta primers (plus 13 Jbeta primers). TCRdb keeps only in-frame clones here, not all; method: immunoSEQ multiplex PCR. The repertoire holds roughly 110,000 clones, with around 85% as singletons. This entry is derived from a study of cytomegalovirus exposure and HLA in healthy donors. Germline values: CDR1 SGHVS, CDR2 FQNEAQ. The CDR3 covers 15 residues. V was pared by 3 bases and J by 4 bases, with 13 bases between. This chain joins TRBV7-8 and TRBJ2-1; perhaps TRBD1 as D (6 bases). The sample was PBMCs. The receptor comes from a man in his sixties in good health and CMV-seronegative. The CDR3 reads CASSFGQGRYNEQFF. The CDR3, as DNA: TGTGCCAGCAGCTTTGGCCAGGGGCGGTACAATGAGCAGTTCTTC.